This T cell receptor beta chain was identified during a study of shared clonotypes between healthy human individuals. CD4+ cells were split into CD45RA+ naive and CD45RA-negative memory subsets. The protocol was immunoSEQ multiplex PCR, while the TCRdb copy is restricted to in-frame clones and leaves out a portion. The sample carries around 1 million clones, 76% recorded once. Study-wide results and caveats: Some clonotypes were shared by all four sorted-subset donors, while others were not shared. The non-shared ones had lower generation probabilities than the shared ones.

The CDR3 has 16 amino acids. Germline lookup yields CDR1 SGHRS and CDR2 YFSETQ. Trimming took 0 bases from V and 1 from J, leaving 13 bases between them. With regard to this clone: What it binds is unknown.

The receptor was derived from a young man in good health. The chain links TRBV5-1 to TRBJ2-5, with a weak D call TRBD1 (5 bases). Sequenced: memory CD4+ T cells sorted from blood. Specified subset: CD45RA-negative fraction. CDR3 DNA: TGCGCCAGCAGCTTGGGACCCCAGGGCCTCCAAGAGACCCAGTACTTC. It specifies CASSLGPQGLQETQYF.